These 3 T cell receptor beta chains were sequenced from one sample in a study of blood T cell repertoires in COVID-19. TCRdb's copy holds only in-frame clones and misses some; the assay was immunoSEQ multiplex PCR. The data hold around 71,000 clones, with roughly 82% observed a single time. Sequenced sample: peripheral blood. The receptor set was obtained from a woman aged 80 or over with active or convalescent COVID-19.

J is TRBJ1-3 and V is TRBV11-2; D ambiguous. The germline CDR1 and CDR2 sequences are SGHAT and FQNNGV. The CDR3 runs 15 residues. The ends were cut back, 0 bases at V and 0 bases at J, with 6 bases in the middle. The CDR3 DNA reads as TGTGCCAGCAGCTTAGATGCAGGCTCTGGAAACACCATATATTTT. Translated, it gives CASSLDAGSGNTIYF.

This chain links TRBV6-5 with TRBJ1-1; 8 positions match TRBD1. Germline lookup yields CDR1 MNHEY and CDR2 SVGAGI. With V trimmed by 0 bases and J by 1 base, 4 bases remained unmatched. CDR3 length equals 16 residues. The CDR3 protein is CASSYSRTGRNTEAFF. CDR3 in DNA: TGTGCCAGCAGTTACTCGAGGACAGGGCGGAACACTGAAGCTTTCTTT.

The chain is built from TRBV24-1 and TRBJ2-1, with D perhaps matching TRBD1 (6 bases). Between the trimmed V and J ends, which lost 5 bases and 4 bases, there was a span of 8 bases. This CDR3 is built from 13 residues. The germline CDR1 and CDR2 sequences are KGHDR and SFDVKD. The chain's CDR3 is CATSVTGYNEQFF. The CDR3 DNA sequence: TGTGCCACCAGTGTCACAGGGTACAATGAGCAGTTCTTC.